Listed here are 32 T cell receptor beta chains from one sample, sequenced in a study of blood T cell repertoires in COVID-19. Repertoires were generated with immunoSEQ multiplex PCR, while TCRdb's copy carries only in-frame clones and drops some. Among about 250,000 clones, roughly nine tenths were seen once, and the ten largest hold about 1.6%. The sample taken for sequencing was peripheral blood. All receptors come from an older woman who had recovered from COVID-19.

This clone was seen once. CDR3 bases: TGTGCCAGCAGTGATAGGCGGACTAATGAAAAACTGTTTTTT. Translating it yields CASSDRRTNEKLFF. The rearrangement links TRBV2 to TRBJ1-4; D gene uncertain. Germline V CDR1 and CDR2: SNHLY, FYNNEI. V was trimmed by 3 bases and J by 2 bases, leaving 7 bases between them. The CDR3 extends over 14 amino acids.

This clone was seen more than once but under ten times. In DNA form, the CDR3 reads TGTGCCAGCCAAGGGACTAGGAAAAACATTCAGTACTTC. The encoded protein is CASQGTRKNIQYF. The chain combines TRBV19 with TRBJ2-4; 8 bases line up with TRBD2. The CDR3 consists of 13 residues. Germline CDR1 reads LNHDA; CDR2 reads SQIVND (reference sequence). Trimming at V came to 9 bases and at J to 4 bases, leaving 5 bases not matched to a gene.

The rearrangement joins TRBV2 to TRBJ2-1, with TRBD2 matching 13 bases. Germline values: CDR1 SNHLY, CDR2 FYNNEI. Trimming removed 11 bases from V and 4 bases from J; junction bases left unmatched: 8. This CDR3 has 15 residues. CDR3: CARGVLAGGYNEQFF. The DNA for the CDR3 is TGTGCCCGCGGGGTACTAGCGGGGGGGTACAATGAGCAGTTCTTC.

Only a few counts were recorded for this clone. The CDR3 is CASSQQRGAYYSYNEQFF. DNA of the CDR3: TGTGCCAGCTCACAACAGCGGGGGGCCTATTACTCCTACAATGAGCAGTTCTTC. This sequence joins TRBV18 and TRBJ2-1; 9 bases fit TRBD2. CDR3 size: 18 residues. The germline gives CDR1 KGHSH, CDR2 LQKENI. V dropped 4 bases and J dropped 0; count of bases not matched to a gene: 10.

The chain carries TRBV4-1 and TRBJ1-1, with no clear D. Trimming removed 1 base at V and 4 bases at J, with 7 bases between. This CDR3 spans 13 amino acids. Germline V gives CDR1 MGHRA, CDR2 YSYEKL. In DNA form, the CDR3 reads TGCGCCAGCAGCCAAGTGGAGGGCACTGAAGCTTTCTTT. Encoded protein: CASSQVEGTEAFF.

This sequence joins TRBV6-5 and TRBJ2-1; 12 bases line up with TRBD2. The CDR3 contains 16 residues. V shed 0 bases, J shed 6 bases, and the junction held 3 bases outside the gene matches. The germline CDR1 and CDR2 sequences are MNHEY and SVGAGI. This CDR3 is CASSYSLAGGTNEQFF. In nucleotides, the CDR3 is TGTGCCAGCAGTTACTCGCTAGCGGGGGGGACCAATGAGCAGTTCTTC.

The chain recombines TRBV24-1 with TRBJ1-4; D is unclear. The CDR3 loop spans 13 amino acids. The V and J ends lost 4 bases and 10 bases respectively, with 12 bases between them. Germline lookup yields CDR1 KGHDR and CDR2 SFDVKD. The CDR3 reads CATSEKHIGKLFF. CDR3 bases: TGTGCCACCAGTGAAAAACATATTGGAAAACTGTTTTTT.

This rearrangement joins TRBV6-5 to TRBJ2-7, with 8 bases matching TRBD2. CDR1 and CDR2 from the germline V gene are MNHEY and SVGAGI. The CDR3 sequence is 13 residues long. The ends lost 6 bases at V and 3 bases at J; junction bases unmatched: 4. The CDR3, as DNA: TGTGCCAGCAGGCCGGGAGGGATCTACGAGCAGTACTTC. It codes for CASRPGGIYEQYF.

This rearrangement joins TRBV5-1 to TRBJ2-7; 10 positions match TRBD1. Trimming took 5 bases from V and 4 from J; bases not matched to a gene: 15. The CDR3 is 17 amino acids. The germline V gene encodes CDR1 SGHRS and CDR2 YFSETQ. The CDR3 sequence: CASREKMTGGVGYEQYF. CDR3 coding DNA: TGCGCCAGCAGGGAGAAGATGACAGGGGGCGTTGGTTACGAGCAGTACTTC.

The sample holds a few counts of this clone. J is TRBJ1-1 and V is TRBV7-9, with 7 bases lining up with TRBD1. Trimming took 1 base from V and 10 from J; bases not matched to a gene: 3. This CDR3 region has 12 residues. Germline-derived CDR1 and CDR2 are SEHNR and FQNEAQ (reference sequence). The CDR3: CASSLETGTAFF. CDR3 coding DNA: TGTGCCAGCAGCTTAGAGACAGGGACAGCTTTCTTT.

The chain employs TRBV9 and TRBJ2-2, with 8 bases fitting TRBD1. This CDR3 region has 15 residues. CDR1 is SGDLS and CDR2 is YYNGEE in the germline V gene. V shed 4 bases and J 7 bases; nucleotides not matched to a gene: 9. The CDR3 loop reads CASSPVRGRFGELFF. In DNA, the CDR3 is TGTGCCAGCAGCCCCGTCAGGGGGCGGTTCGGGGAGCTGTTTTTT.

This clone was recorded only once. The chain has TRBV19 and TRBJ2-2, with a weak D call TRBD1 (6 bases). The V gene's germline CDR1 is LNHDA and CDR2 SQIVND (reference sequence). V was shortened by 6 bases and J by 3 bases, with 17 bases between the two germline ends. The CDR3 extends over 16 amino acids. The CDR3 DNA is TGTGCCAGTAGGTTTCGTGGGGCAGGGGACACCGGGGAGCTGTTTTTT. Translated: CASRFRGAGDTGELFF.

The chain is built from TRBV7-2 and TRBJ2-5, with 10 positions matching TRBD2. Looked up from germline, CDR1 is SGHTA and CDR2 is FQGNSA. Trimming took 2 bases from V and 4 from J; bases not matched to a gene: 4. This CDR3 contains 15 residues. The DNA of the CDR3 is TGTGCCAGCAGCTTAAGAACTAGCGGGGTAGAGACCCAGTACTTC. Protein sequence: CASSLRTSGVETQYF. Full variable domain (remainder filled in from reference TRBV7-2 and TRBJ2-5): GAGVSQSPSNKVTEKGKDVELRCDPISGHTALYWYRQSLGQGLEFLIYFQGNSAPDKSGLPSDRFSAERTGGSVSTLTIQRTQQEDSAVYLCASSLRTSGVETQYFGPGTRLLVL.

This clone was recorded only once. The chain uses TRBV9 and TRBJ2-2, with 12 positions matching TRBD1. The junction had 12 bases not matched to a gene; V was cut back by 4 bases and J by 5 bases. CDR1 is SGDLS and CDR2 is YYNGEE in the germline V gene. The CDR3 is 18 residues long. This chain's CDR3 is CASSPLREGQGATGELFF. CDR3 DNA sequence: TGTGCCAGCAGCCCTCTGAGGGAGGGACAGGGGGCGACCGGGGAGCTGTTTTTT.

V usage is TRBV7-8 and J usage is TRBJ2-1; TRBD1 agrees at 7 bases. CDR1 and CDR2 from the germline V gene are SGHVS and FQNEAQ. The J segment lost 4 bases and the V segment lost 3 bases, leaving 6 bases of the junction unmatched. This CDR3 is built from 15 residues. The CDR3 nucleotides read TGTGCCAGCAGCTTCCCGGGACAGAAGTACAATGAGCAGTTCTTC. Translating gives CASSFPGQKYNEQFF.

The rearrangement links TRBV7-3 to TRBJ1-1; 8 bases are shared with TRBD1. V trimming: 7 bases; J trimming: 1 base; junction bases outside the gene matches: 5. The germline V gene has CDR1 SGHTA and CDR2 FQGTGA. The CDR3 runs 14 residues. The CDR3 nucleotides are TGTGCCAGCAAACAGGACAGGGCGAACACTGAAGCTTTCTTT. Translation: CASKQDRANTEAFF. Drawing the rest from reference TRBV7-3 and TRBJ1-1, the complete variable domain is GAGVSQTPSNKVTEKGKYVELRCDPISGHTALYWYRQSLGQGPEFLIYFQGTGAADDSGLPNDRFFAVRPEGSVSTLKIQRTERGDSAVYLCASKQDRANTEAFFGQGTRLTVV.

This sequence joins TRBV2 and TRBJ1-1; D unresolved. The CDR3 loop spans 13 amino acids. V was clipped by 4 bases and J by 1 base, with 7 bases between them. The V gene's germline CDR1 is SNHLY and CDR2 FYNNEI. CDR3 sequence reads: CASSGGRNTEAFF. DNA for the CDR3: TGTGCCAGCAGTGGTGGGAGGAACACTGAAGCTTTCTTT. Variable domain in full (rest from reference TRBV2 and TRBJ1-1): EPEVTQTPSHQVTQMGQEVILRCVPISNHLYFYWYRQILGQKVEFLVSFYNNEISEKSEIFDDQFSVERPDGSNFTLKIRSTKLEDSAMYFCASSGGRNTEAFFGQGTRLTVV.

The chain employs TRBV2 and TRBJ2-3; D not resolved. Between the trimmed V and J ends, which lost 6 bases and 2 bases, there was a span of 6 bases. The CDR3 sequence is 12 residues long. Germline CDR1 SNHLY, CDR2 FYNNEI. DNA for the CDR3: TGTGCCAGCAGCTCGTACACAGATACGCAGTATTTT. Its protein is CASSSYTDTQYF.

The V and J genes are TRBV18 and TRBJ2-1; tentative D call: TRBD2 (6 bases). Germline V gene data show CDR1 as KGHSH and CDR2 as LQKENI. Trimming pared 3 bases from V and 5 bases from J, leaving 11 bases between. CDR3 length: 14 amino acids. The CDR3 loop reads CASSPRGANNEQFF. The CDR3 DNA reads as TGTGCCAGCTCACCCCGCGGGGCCAACAATGAGCAGTTCTTC.

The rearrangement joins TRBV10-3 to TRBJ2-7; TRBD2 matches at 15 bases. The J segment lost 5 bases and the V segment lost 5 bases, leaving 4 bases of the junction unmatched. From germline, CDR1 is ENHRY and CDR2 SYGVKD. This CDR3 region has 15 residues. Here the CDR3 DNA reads TGTGCCATCAGTCGGACTAGCGGGGGGGGTAACGAGCAGTACTTC. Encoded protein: CAISRTSGGGNEQYF.

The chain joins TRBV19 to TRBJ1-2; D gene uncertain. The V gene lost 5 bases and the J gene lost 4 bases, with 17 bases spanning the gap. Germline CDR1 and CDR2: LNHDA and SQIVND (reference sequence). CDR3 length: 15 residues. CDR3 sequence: CASSPSGGLGYGYTF. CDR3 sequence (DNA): TGTGCCAGTAGTCCTAGCGGTGGTCTCGGCTATGGCTACACCTTC.

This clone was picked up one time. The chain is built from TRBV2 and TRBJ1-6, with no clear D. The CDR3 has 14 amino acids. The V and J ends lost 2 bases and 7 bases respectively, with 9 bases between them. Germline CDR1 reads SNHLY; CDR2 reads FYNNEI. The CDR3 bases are TGTGCCAGCAGTGAAACCGGGGTGAATTCACCCCTCCACTTT. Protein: CASSETGVNSPLHF.

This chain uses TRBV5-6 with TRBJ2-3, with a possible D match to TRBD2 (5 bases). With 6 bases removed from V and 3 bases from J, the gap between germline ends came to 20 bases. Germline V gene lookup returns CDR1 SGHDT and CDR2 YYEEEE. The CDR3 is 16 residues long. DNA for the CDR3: TGTGCCAGCAACCTGAGGGTAGTAAGCGGAACAGATACGCAGTATTTT. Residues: CASNLRVVSGTDTQYF.

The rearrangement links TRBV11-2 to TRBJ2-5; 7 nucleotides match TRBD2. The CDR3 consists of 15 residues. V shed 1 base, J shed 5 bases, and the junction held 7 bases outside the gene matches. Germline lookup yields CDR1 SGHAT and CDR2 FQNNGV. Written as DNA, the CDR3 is TGTGCCAGCAGCTTAGGCCCCCTAGCGGCCGAGACCCAGTACTTC. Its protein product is CASSLGPLAAETQYF.

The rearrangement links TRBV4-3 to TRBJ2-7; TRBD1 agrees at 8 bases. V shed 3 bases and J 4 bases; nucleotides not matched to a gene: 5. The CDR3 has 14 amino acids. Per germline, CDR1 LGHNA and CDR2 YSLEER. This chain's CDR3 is CASSQDRVPYEQYF. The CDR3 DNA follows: TGCGCCAGCAGCCAGGACAGGGTCCCGTACGAGCAGTACTTC.

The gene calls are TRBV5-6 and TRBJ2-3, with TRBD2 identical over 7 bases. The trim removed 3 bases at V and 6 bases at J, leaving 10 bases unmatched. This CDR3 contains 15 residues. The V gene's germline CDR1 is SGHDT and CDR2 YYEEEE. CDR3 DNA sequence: TGTGCCAGCAGCTGGCGGACTAGTCGTTCCGATACGCAGTATTTT. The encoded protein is CASSWRTSRSDTQYF.

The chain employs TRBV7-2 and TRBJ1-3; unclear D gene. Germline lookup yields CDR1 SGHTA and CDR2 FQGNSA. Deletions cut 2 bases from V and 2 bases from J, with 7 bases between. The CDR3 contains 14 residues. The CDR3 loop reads CASSLSGTGNTIYF. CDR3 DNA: TGTGCCAGCAGCTTATCCGGGACTGGAAACACCATATATTTT.

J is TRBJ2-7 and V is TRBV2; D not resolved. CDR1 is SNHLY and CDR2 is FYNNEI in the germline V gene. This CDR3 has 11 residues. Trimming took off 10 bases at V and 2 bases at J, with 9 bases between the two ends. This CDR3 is CAIHRAYEQYF. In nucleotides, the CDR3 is TGTGCCATCCACAGAGCCTACGAGCAGTACTTC. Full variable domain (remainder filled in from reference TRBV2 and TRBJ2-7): EPEVTQTPSHQVTQMGQEVILRCVPISNHLYFYWYRQILGQKVEFLVSFYNNEISEKSEIFDDQFSVERPDGSNFTLKIRSTKLEDSAMYFCAIHRAYEQYFGPGTRLTVT.

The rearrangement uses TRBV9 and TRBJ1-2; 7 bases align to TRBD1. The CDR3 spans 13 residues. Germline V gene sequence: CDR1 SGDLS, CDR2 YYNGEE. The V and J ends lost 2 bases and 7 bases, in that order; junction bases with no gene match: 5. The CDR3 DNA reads TGTGCCAGCAGCGTTCGACAGGGTGGTGGCTACACCTTC. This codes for CASSVRQGGGYTF.

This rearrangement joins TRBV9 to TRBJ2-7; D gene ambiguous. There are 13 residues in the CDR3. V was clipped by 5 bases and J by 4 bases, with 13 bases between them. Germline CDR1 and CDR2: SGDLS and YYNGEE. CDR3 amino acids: CASSRTDLYEQYF. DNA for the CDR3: TGTGCCAGCAGTAGAACAGATCTTTACGAGCAGTACTTC.

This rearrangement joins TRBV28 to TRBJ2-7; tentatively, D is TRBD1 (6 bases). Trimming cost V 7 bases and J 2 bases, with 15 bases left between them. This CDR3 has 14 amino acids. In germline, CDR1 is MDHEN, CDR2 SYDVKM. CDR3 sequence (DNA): TGTGCCAGCATCTGGGCCAGGGGCCCCTACGAGCAGTACTTC. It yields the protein CASIWARGPYEQYF.

CDR3 nucleotide sequence: TGTGCCAGCAGCTTAGAGGCGGGGATCCCCCCCAATGAGCAGTTCTTC. It encodes CASSLEAGIPPNEQFF. The chain couples TRBV7-2 to TRBJ2-1; D might be TRBD2 (6 bases). Germline-derived CDR1 and CDR2 are SGHTA and FQGNSA. The CDR3 runs to 16 residues. Trimming took 1 base from V and 6 from J, leaving 16 bases between them.